Described below is a single T cell receptor beta chain sequence and its context. The record originates from a study of shared clonotypes between healthy human individuals. CD45RO negativity and positive selection for CCR7 defined naive CD8 cells, a population that excluded terminally differentiated effector memory CD45RA+ cells. The germline V gene has CDR1 SGHAT and CDR2 FQNNGV. CDR3 length equals 13 residues. The V end lost 6 bases, the J end lost 2 bases, and 10 bases lay between the germline ends. A 200 ng quantity of DNA, roughly 30,000 T cell genomes, went into the sorted-subset replicate PCRs. Produced via immunoSEQ multiplex PCR; TCRdb's table is partial and in-frame only. The data show 2 million or so clones, with about 95% seen just once and about 1.1% held by the top ten.

The sample was naive CD8+ T cells sorted from blood. The sequence was obtained from a man between 18 and 29 years old in good health. The V gene is TRBV11-2, the J gene TRBJ2-5; D not resolved. CDR3 sequence reads: CASRSMGQETQYF. DNA for the CDR3: TGTGCCAGCAGGTCGATGGGGCAAGAGACCCAGTACTTC.